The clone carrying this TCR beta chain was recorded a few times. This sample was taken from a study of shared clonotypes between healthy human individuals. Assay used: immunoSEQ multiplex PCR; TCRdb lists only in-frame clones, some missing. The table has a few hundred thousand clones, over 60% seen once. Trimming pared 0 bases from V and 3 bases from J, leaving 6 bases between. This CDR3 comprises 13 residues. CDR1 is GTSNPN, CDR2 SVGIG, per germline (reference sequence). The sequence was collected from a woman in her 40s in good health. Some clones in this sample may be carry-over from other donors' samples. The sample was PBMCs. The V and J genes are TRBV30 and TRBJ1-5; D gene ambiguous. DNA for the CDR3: TGTGCCTGGAGTGTCGGCAACAATCAGCCCCAGCATTTT. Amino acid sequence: CAWSVGNNQPQHF.